These T cell receptor beta chains were read from a single sample in a study of blood T cell repertoires in COVID-19. Measured with immunoSEQ multiplex PCR; TCRdb has only the in-frame clones, and not every one. This sample has about 440,000 clones, with around nine tenths found just once. The sequencing sample was made of peripheral blood. The receptors derive from a woman in her thirties with acute or convalescent COVID-19. CDR3s include the opening cysteine and the closing phenylalanine or tryptophan. A D gene is named only where the DNA matches it firmly. Expanded clones are given a class, and other clones once, few, many or no size at all.

clone size,D gene,J gene,V gene,CDR3 DNA,CDR3 protein
NA,TRBD1,TRBJ2-7,TRBV10-1,TGCGCCAGCAGTCCTGGACAGGGTTACTACGAGCAGTACTTC,CASSPGQGYYEQYF
once,TRBD2,TRBJ2-7,TRBV4-1,TGCGCCAGCAGCCAAGTGTACCCTAGCGGGGCAACCTACGAGCAGTACTTC,CASSQVYPSGATYEQYF
NA,TRBD1,TRBJ2-7,TRBV19,TGTGCCAGTAGTATAGAGTTATGGGACAGGGGACCCTACGAGCAGTACTTC,CASSIELWDRGPYEQYF
NA,NA,TRBJ1-5,TRBV4-1,TGCGCCAGCAGCCAAGTTGACACCTCTCGGCCCCAGCATTTT,CASSQVDTSRPQHF
NA,NA,TRBJ1-1,TRBV5-4,TGTGCCAGCAGCTTGGTAGGAGTGGCAGCTTATACCTTT,CASSLVGVAAYTF
few,TRBD1,TRBJ2-3,TRBV3-1/TRBV3-2,TGTGCCAGCAGCCAAGATGGGGACAGGGGAGATACGCAGTATTTT,CASSQDGDRGDTQYF
NA,NA,TRBJ2-7,TRBV14,TGTGCCAGCAGCCATCAAGCCGTAACCCCCTACGAGCAGTACTTC,CASSHQAVTPYEQYF
NA,TRBD2,TRBJ2-3,TRBV24-1,TGTGCCACCAGTGATTGGGGGGGGACGCAGTATTTT,CATSDWGGTQYF
once,NA,TRBJ2-5,TRBV7-2,TGTGCCAGCAGCCAACTTACGTACCAAGAGACCCAGTACTTC,CASSQLTYQETQYF
once,TRBD1,TRBJ1-3,TRBV5-1,TGCGCCAGCAGCTTGGGCGGGGACAGGGCTATTTCTGGAAACACCATATATTTT,CASSLGGDRAISGNTIYF
NA,TRBD2,TRBJ2-7,TRBV7-2,TGTGCCAGCAGCCTAACCCCCTCGGGGGGCTACGAGCAGTACTTC,CASSLTPSGGYEQYF
NA,NA,TRBJ2-7,TRBV3-1/TRBV3-2,TGTGCCAGCAGCCAAGTCCGGGGAACCTACGAGCAGTACTTC,CASSQVRGTYEQYF
NA,TRBD2,TRBJ2-1,TRBV6-6,TGTGCCAGCAGTTTCACCGGGACTAGTAAGGAGCAGTTCTTC,CASSFTGTSKEQFF
NA,TRBD2,TRBJ2-3,TRBV14,TGTGCCAGCAGCCGACCCAACACTGGACTAGCGGGGGGAGTAGATACGCAGTATTTT,CASSRPNTGLAGGVDTQYF
NA,TRBD2,TRBJ2-5,TRBV11-2,TGTGCCAGCAGTTGGACTAGCGGGACTCCAGAGACCCAGTACTTC,CASSWTSGTPETQYF
NA,NA,TRBJ2-2,TRBV25-1,TGTGCCAGCAGTGAGTCCAAGGGGGATAGGGAGCTGTTTTTT,CASSESKGDRELFF
NA,NA,TRBJ2-7,TRBV10-1,TGCGCCAGCAGTGATAAAGGTCGGGAGACCGCGCAGTACTTC,CASSDKGRETAQYF
few,NA,TRBJ2-7,TRBV4-1,TGCGCCAGCAGCCCCCAAATACAGGGTGATTTCAGCTCCTACGAGCAGTACTTC,CASSPQIQGDFSSYEQYF
NA,NA,TRBJ1-6,TRBV30,TGTGCCTGGGAAACAGGGTATTCGCCGAATTCACCCCTCCACTTT,CAWETGYSPNSPLHF
NA,TRBD1,TRBJ2-1,TRBV13,TGTGCCAGCAGCTTAGCCTGGGACAGGGGATTAGGTGAGCAGTTCTTC,CASSLAWDRGLGEQFF
NA,TRBD1,TRBJ2-1,TRBV10-3,TGTGCCATGGACAGGGGATTCGGGCAGTTCTTC,CAMDRGFGQFF
NA,TRBD2,TRBJ2-5,TRBV7-2,TGTGCCAGCAGCTTAAATTTCGGCGGGGGAGAGACCCAGTACTTC,CASSLNFGGGETQYF
NA,NA,TRBJ2-1,TRBV23-1,TGCGCCAGCTTAGACCCACAGGTCGGAAGCTCCTACAATGAGCAGTTCTTC,CASLDPQVGSSYNEQFF
NA,NA,TRBJ1-6,TRBV27,TGTGCCAGCAGACACCAGGACATATTATATTCACCCCTCCACTTT,CASRHQDILYSPLHF
NA,NA,TRBJ1-2,TRBV6-5,TGTGCCAGCAGTCCCGGGATGGGAGACTACACCTTC,CASSPGMGDYTF
NA,TRBD2,TRBJ2-7,TRBV19,TGTGCCAGTAGTCTCGGACTAGCGGGGGAGCAGTACTTC,CASSLGLAGEQYF
NA,TRBD1,TRBJ2-3,TRBV6-5,TGTGCCAGCGGGGGACAGGGTTTTCCAGATACGCAGTATTTT,CASGGQGFPDTQYF
NA,TRBD2,TRBJ2-2,TRBV5-1,TGCGCCAGCAGCTTATGGGGGACTAAAACCGGGGAGCTGTTTTTT,CASSLWGTKTGELFF
NA,TRBD1,TRBJ2-7,TRBV2,TGTGCCAGCAGTGAAGCAGGGACAGGGGTGTCCTACGAGCAGTACTTC,CASSEAGTGVSYEQYF
NA,TRBD1,TRBJ1-1,TRBV28,TGTGCCAGCAGCTCCCCAGGACAGGGGCACACTGAAGCTTTCTTT,CASSSPGQGHTEAFF
NA,TRBD1,TRBJ2-7,TRBV6-5,TGTGCCAGCAGTTACCGGACAGGGGCGGGATACGAGCAGTACTTC,CASSYRTGAGYEQYF
few,TRBD1,TRBJ1-5,TRBV2,TGTGCCATGGGGAGTCAACAGGGGCAGCCCCAGCATTTT,CAMGSQQGQPQHF
NA,NA,TRBJ2-3,TRBV12-3/TRBV12-4,TGTGCCAGCAGTTTCTCCCGGGCAGATACGCAGTATTTT,CASSFSRADTQYF